The clone carrying this T cell receptor (beta chain) was counted ten times or more. Its antigen is undetermined. TCRbeta library preparation incorporated unique molecular identifiers. A single record per CDR3 protein comes from TCRdb applying MiXCR to the PCR reads. The data hold fewer than 750,000 distinct CDR3 sequences, with around 27% observed a single time. The data were taken from a study of T-cell reconstitution after alpha-beta-depleted transplantation in children. Study outcomes and limitations: Newly generated T cells supplied most T-cell counts and diversity one year post-transplant. Several hundred graft clones that had expanded were reportedly the source of alpha-beta T cells about two months after transplant. Surviving thymic progenitors and recipient T cells were the source of high TCRbeta diversity at day 60 in some patients.

The sequencing used PBMCs, collected before TCRalphabeta/CD19-depleted stem cell transplant. The sequence came from a boy under three years old with Wiskott-Aldrich syndrome, due to receive a stem cell transplant.

The CDR3 loop is CASSLRQQETQYF. The CDR3 DNA reads TGCGCCAGCAGCTTGCGGCAGCAAGAGACCCAGTACTTC. This chain uses TRBV5-1 with TRBJ2-5; D is undetermined. The CDR3 runs to 13 residues. Germline-derived CDR1 and CDR2 are SGHRS and YFSETQ. Trimming left V 1 base short and J 2 bases short, with 6 bases between.